The TCR beta chain described here comes from a study of cytomegalovirus exposure and HLA in healthy donors. Study-level points and caveats: For most TCR sequences rarity was the rule, although some public TCRs occurred in many donors.

Clones were read by immunoSEQ multiplex PCR, and TCRdb kept only the in-frame ones, dropping some. The sample has 250,000 to 400,000 clones, roughly 88% seen once. The donors were part of the 120-subject validation cohort, which stood apart from the roughly 700-subject first cohort. CDR1 and CDR2 from the germline V gene are SGHRS and YFSETQ. The CDR3 contains 14 residues. With 4 bases removed from V and 0 bases from J, the gap between germline ends came to 11 bases. About this clone: Its specificity is not known.

The chain uses TRBV5-1 and TRBJ2-7; D unclear. The sequence derives from a man aged 25 to 40 in good health and CMV-seronegative. Input material: PBMCs. The CDR3 loop reads CASSPLSSSYEQYF. The DNA for the CDR3 is TGCGCCAGCAGCCCGTTAAGCTCCTCCTACGAGCAGTACTTC. The full variable domain, with the rest looked up from reference TRBV5-1 and TRBJ2-7, is KAGVTQTPRYLIKTRGQQVTLSCSPISGHRSVSWYQQTPGQGLQFLFEYFSETQRNKGNFPGRFSGRQFSNSRSEMNVSTLELGDSALYLCASSPLSSSYEQYFGPGTRLTVT.